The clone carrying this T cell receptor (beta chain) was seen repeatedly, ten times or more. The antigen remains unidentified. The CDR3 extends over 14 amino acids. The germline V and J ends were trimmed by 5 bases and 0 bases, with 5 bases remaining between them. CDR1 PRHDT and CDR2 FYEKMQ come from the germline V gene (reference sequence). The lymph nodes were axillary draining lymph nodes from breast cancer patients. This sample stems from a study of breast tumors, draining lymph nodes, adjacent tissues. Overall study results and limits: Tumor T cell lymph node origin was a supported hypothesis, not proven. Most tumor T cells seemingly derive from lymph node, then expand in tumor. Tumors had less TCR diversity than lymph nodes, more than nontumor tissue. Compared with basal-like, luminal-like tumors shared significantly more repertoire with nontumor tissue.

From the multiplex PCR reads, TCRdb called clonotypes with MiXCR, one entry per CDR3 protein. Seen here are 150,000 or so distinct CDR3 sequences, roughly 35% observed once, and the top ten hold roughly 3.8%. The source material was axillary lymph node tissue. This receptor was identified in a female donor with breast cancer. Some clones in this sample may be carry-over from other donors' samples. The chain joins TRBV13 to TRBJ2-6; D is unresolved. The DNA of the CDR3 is TGTGCCAGCAGCCTGTACTCTGGGGCCAACGTCCTGACTTTC. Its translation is CASSLYSGANVLTF.